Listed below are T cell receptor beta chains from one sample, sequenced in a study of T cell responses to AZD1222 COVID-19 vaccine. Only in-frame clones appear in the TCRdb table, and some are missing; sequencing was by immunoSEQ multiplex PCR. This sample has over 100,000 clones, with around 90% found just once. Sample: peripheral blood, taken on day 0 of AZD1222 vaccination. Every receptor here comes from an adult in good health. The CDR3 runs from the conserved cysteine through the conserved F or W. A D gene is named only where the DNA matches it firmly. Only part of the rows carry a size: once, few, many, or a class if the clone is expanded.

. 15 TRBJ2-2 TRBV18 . CASSHYQADTGELFF TGTGCCAGCTCACATTACCAGGCGGACACCGGGGAGCTGTTTTTT
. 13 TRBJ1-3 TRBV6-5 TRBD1 CASRQGGRNTIYF TGTGCCAGCAGACAGGGGGGTCGAAACACCATATATTTT
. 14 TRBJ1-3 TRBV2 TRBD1 CASSVTGDANTIYF TGTGCCAGCAGTGTGACAGGGGACGCAAACACCATATATTTT
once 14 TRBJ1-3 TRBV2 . CASNTGSSGNTIYF TGTGCCAGCAATACAGGAAGCTCTGGAAACACCATATATTTT
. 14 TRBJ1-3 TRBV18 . CASSPTDSGNTIYF TGTGCCAGCTCACCAACAGACTCTGGAAACACCATATATTTT
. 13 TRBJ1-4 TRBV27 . CASSPRVAEKLFF TGTGCCAGCAGTCCCCGGGTGGCCGAAAAACTGTTTTTT
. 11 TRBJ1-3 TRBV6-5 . CASRSGNTIYF TGTGCCAGTCGCTCTGGAAACACCATATATTTT
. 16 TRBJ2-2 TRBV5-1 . CASSPPGQVGTGELFF TGCGCCAGCAGCCCGCCGGGGCAGGTCGGGACCGGGGAGCTGTTTTTT
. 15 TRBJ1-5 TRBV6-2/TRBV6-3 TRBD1 CASSLNSGQYQPQHF TGTGCCAGCAGTTTAAATTCGGGACAGTATCAGCCCCAGCATTTT
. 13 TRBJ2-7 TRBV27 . CATAPGFRYEQYF TGTGCCACGGCGCCTGGGTTCCGCTACGAGCAGTACTTC
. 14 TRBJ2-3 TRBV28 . CASSLMTGTDTQYF TGTGCCAGCAGTTTAATGACTGGCACAGATACGCAGTATTTT
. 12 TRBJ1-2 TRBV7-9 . CASGSVRDFYTF TGTGCCAGCGGTTCAGTCAGGGACTTCTACACCTTC
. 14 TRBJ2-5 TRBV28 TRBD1 CASNIQGAGETQYF TGTGCCAGCAATATACAGGGGGCGGGAGAGACCCAGTACTTC
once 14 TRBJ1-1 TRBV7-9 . CASSALAPNTEAFF TGTGCCAGCAGCGCGCTCGCCCCGAACACTGAAGCTTTCTTT
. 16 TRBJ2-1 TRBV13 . CASSSGGVSSYNEQFF TGTGCCAGCAGCTCCGGCGGGGTTTCCTCCTACAATGAGCAGTTCTTC
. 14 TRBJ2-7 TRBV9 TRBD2 CASSLSGSTYEQYF TGTGCCAGCAGTCTAAGCGGGAGTACCTACGAGCAGTACTTC
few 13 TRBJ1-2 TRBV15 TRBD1 CATSPDRNYGYTF TGTGCCACCAGCCCGGACAGGAACTATGGCTACACCTTC
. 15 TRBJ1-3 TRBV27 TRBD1 CASSSPGTGANTIYF TGTGCCAGCAGTTCCCCCGGGACAGGGGCAAACACCATATATTTT
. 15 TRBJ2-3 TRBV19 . CASSISAASTDTQYF TGTGCCAGTAGTATATCGGCAGCTAGCACAGATACGCAGTATTTT
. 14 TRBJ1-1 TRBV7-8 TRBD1 CASSWGQADTEAFF TGTGCCAGCAGCTGGGGACAGGCAGACACTGAAGCTTTCTTT
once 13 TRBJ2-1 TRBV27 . CAAWGRAMSEQFF TGTGCCGCGTGGGGCAGGGCTATGAGTGAGCAGTTCTTC
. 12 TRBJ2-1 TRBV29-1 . CSVDTGYNEQFF TGCAGCGTTGACACGGGCTACAATGAGCAGTTCTTC